This TCR beta chain was captured by sequencing in a study of read filtering for tumor transcriptome and immune sequencing. Study-level information: IR-seq gave about 3.5 to 10.27 million TCR reads per sample; RNA-seq gave about 80 to 1,400. Study results and limitations: Approximately 79% of IR-seq clonotypes had a single read, yet these held approximately 4% of reads.

This clonotype came up many times. Its cognate antigen is unknown. The V and J ends lost 3 bases and 8 bases, in that order; junction bases with no gene match: 9. This CDR3 is built from 14 residues. In germline, CDR1 is GTSNPN, CDR2 SVGIG (reference sequence). Bone marrow was sampled from every patient at the time of active disease. This library used roughly 400 ng RNA and molecular barcoded adaptors spanning alpha/delta and beta/gamma chains. TCRdb fed the reads into MiXCR, producing one record per CDR3 protein. The repertoire holds about 22,000 distinct CDR3 sequences, roughly 15% seen once, with less than 70% in the top ten.

The clonotype originates from a donor aged 40 or older with multiple myeloma. The source material was a population of CD138-negative cells sorted from bone marrow. This chain connects TRBV30 to TRBJ2-1; TRBD1 aligns across 8 bases. This CDR3 reads CAWRRTGGSDEQFF. The CDR3 nucleotides read TGTGCCTGGAGGCGAACAGGGGGTAGCGATGAGCAGTTCTTC.